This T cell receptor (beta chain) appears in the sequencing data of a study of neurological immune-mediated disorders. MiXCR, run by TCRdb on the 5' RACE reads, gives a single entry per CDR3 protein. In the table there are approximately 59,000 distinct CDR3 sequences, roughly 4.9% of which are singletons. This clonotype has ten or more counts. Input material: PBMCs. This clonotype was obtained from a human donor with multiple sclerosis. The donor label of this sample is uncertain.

The CDR3 region has the DNA TGCAGTGCTATTGGGACAGTTACTGAGCAGTTCTTC. Encoded protein: CSAIGTVTEQFF. The chain is built from TRBV20-1 and TRBJ2-1; 7 bases are a match to TRBD1. The germline gives CDR1 DFQATT, CDR2 SNEGSKA (reference sequence). This CDR3 spans 12 amino acids. Losses at the gene ends were 4 bases for V and 9 bases for J; bases not matched to a gene: 6.